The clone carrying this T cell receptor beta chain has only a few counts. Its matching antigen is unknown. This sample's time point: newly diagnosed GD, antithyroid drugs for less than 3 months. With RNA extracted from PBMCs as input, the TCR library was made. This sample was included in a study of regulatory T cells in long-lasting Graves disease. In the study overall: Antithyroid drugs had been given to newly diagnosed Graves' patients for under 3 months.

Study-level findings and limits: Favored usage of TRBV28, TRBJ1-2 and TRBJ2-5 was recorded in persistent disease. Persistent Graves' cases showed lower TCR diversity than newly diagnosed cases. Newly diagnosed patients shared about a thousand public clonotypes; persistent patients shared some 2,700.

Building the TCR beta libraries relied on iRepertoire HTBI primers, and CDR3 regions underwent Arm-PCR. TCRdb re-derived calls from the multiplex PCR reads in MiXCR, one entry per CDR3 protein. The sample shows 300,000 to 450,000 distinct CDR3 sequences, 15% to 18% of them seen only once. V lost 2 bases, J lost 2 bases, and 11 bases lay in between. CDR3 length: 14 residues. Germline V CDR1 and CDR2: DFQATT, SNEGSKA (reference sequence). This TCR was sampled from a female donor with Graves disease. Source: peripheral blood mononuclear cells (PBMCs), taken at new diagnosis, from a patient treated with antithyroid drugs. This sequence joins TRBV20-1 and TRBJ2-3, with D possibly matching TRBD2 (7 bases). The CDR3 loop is CSARLRGATDTQYF. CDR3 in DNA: TGCAGTGCTAGATTACGGGGGGCCACAGATACGCAGTATTTT.